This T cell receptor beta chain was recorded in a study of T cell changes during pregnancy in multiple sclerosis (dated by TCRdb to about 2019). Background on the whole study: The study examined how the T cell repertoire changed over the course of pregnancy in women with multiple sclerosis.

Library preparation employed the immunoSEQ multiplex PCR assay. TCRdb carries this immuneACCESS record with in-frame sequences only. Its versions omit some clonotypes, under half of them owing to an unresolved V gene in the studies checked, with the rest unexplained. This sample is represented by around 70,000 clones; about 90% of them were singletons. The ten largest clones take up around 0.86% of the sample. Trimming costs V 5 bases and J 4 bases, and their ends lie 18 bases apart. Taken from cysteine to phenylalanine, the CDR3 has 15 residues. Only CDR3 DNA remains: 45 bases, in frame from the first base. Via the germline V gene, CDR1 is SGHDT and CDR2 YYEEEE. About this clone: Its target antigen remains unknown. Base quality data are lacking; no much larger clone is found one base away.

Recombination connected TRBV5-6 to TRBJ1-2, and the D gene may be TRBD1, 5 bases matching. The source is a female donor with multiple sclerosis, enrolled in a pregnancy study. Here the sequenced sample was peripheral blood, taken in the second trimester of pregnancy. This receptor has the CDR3 CASRTDSTRTYGYTF. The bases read TGTGCCAGCAGAACCGACAGCACTCGCACCTATGGCTACACCTTC.